Sequencing of this T cell receptor (beta chain) was carried out in a study of shared clonotypes between healthy human individuals. Across the whole study: The donor pool was made up of two women and a few men aged 18 to 49.

Terminally differentiated effector memory CD45RA+ cells were excluded from the naive CD8 cells, which were CD45RO-negative and positively selected for CCR7. In the case of this clone: Its specificity is unknown.

This CDR3 region has 16 residues. V was cut by 3 bases and J by 4 bases, with 17 bases left in between. Germline assignment: CDR1 LNHNV and CDR2 YYDKDF (reference sequence). Study findings and constraints: Generation of non-shared clonotypes was less probable than generation of clonotypes shared by all four donors.

Some clones are missing from TCRdb's copy, which holds only in-frame ones; the method was immunoSEQ multiplex PCR. The profile covers millions of clones, with just over 90% appearing a single time and about 1.8% taken by the ten largest. The sample consisted of naive CD8+ T cells from PBMCs. The sequence was collected from a man younger than 35 in good health. Some clones in this sample may be carry-over from other donors' samples. The chain links TRBV15 to TRBJ2-3; D tentatively fits TRBD1 or TRBD2 (5 bases each). The CDR3 loop is CATSSRAGPSSDTQYF. In DNA form, the CDR3 reads TGTGCCACCAGCAGCAGGGCGGGCCCGTCTTCAGATACGCAGTATTTT. Based on the CDR3 plus reference TRBV15 and TRBJ2-3, the full variable domain is DAMVIQNPRYQVTQFGKPVTLSCSQTLNHNVMYWYQQKSSQAPKLLFHYYDKDFNNEADTPDNFQSRRPNTSFCFLDIRSPGLGDTAMYLCATSSRAGPSSDTQYFGPGTRLTVL.